These 14 T cell receptor beta chains came from one sample sequenced in a study of T cell responses to AZD1222 COVID-19 vaccine. TCRdb keeps only in-frame clones here, not all; method: immunoSEQ multiplex PCR. In the table there are roughly 120,000 clones, approximately 85% of which are singletons. The sample consisted of peripheral blood, taken on day 0 of AZD1222 vaccination. The receptors derive from an adult in good health.

This clone was seen a few times. The V call is TRBV18, the J call TRBJ1-5; D possibly corresponds to TRBD1 (5 bases). Trimming took 5 bases from V and 4 from J, leaving 18 bases between them. Germline assignment: CDR1 KGHSH and CDR2 LQKENI. The CDR3 consists of 16 residues. The CDR3 DNA is TGTGCCAGCTCAACGGCCACCAGGGCCGGGAATCAGCCCCAGCATTTT. It codes for CASSTATRAGNQPQHF. The variable domain in full, with the rest retrieved from reference TRBV18 and TRBJ1-5, is NAGVMQNPRHLVRRRGQEARLRCSPMKGHSHVYWYRQLPEEGLKFMVYLQKENIIDESGMPKERFSAEFPKEGPSILRIQQVVRGDSAAYFCASSTATRAGNQPQHFGDGTRLSIL.

This chain uses TRBV4-1 with TRBJ1-4; D is perhaps TRBD1 (6 bases). Deletions cut 4 bases from V and 4 bases from J, with 13 bases between. The CDR3 is made up of 15 amino acids. Looked up from germline, CDR1 is MGHRA and CDR2 is YSYEKL. DNA of the CDR3: TGCGCCAGCAGCCTCTCCGGGACAAGTAATGAAAAACTGTTTTTT. Translating it yields CASSLSGTSNEKLFF.

The chain couples TRBV29-1 to TRBJ2-2; 10 bases line up with TRBD1. The CDR3 totals 15 residues. Trimming took 6 bases from V and 4 from J; bases not matched to a gene: 8. The germline V gene encodes CDR1 SQVTM and CDR2 ANQGSEA. DNA of the CDR3: TGCAGCGTGGCGACAGGGGGCTCTGTCACCGGGGAGCTGTTTTTT. Its protein is CSVATGGSVTGELFF.

CDR3 sequence (DNA): TGCGCCAGCAGTGAGTCGGCGGAGGGCGAGCAGTACTTC. Translation: CASSESAEGEQYF. The chain links TRBV10-2 to TRBJ2-7; possible D gene TRBD2, 6 bases. Germline V gene data show CDR1 as WSHSY and CDR2 as SAAADI. Trimming removed 0 bases at V and 6 bases at J, with 9 bases between. This CDR3 contains 13 residues.

The gene calls are TRBV7-9 and TRBJ1-5; 8 nucleotides align to TRBD1. In germline, CDR1 is SEHNR, CDR2 FQNEAQ (reference sequence). Germline trimming cut 2 bases from V and 2 bases from J; bases unmatched to any gene: 2. The length of the CDR3 is 15 residues. The CDR3 sequence is CASSLPGQGNQPQHF. The CDR3 DNA sequence: TGTGCCAGCAGCTTACCGGGACAGGGCAATCAGCCCCAGCATTTT.

The rearrangement links TRBV5-1 to TRBJ2-3, with a tentative D call TRBD1 (7 bases). Trimming took off 4 bases at V and 3 bases at J, with 18 bases between the two ends. CDR1 is SGHRS, CDR2 YFSETQ, per germline. The CDR3 loop spans 16 amino acids. The CDR3 spells CASSPGAGGVTDTQYF. CDR3 DNA sequence: TGCGCCAGCAGCCCGGGGGCAGGGGGAGTAACAGATACGCAGTATTTT.

The chain recombines TRBV11-2 with TRBJ2-1, with D perhaps TRBD2 (7 bases). The germline CDR1 and CDR2 sequences are SGHAT and FQNNGV. The CDR3 has 13 residues. Between the trimmed V and J ends, which lost 7 bases and 10 bases, there was a span of 17 bases. The CDR3 region is CASNRGSGGEQFF. The CDR3, as DNA: TGTGCCAGCAACCGAGGATCGGGGGGCGAGCAGTTCTTC. Looking up the rest from reference TRBV11-2 and TRBJ2-1 gives the full variable domain: EAGVAQSPRYKIIEKRQSVAFWCNPISGHATLYWYQQILGQGPKLLIQFQNNGVVDDSQLPKDRFSAERLKGVDSTLKIQPAKLEDSAVYLCASNRGSGGEQFFGPGTRLTVL.

J is TRBJ1-1 and V is TRBV3-1 (or the pseudogene TRBV3-2); D unclear. Between the trimmed V and J ends, which lost 5 bases and 1 base, there was a span of 8 bases. There are 13 residues in the CDR3. Germline V gene data show CDR1 as LGHDT and CDR2 as YNNKEL (reference sequence). The CDR3 nucleotides are TGTGCCAGCAGCGCCCGGGGGAACACTGAAGCTTTCTTT. As protein: CASSARGNTEAFF.

This chain links TRBV10-3 with TRBJ2-7; D is uncertain. The germline V and J ends were trimmed by 3 bases and 1 base, with 7 bases remaining between them. In germline, CDR1 is ENHRY, CDR2 SYGVKD. The CDR3 is made up of 13 amino acids. CDR3 DNA sequence: TGTGCCATCAGTGATGGATTGTCCTACGAGCAGTACTTC. It encodes CAISDGLSYEQYF.

CDR3 bases: TGTGCCAGCTCACCGGTGTACCAAGAGACCCAGTACTTC. Amino acids: CASSPVYQETQYF. The chain carries TRBV18 and TRBJ2-5; D is unresolved. V lost 3 bases and J 0 bases, leaving 5 bases between the germline ends. The CDR3 is made up of 13 amino acids. Germline V gives CDR1 KGHSH, CDR2 LQKENI. The full variable domain, rest sourced from reference TRBV18 and TRBJ2-5, is NAGVMQNPRHLVRRRGQEARLRCSPMKGHSHVYWYRQLPEEGLKFMVYLQKENIIDESGMPKERFSAEFPKEGPSILRIQQVVRGDSAAYFCASSPVYQETQYFGPGTRLLVL.

The CDR3 loop reads CASSSYRGEAFF. For the CDR3, the DNA is TGTGCCAGCAGCAGCTACAGGGGTGAAGCTTTCTTT. V gene TRBV5-6 combines with J gene TRBJ1-1; 7 bases are a match to TRBD1. V lost 4 bases, J lost 7 bases, and 4 bases stayed unmatched. CDR1 is SGHDT, CDR2 YYEEEE, per germline. There are 12 residues in the CDR3.

This clone was counted between two and nine times. The chain couples TRBV27 to TRBJ1-5; tentative D call: TRBD1 (5 bases). There are 16 residues in the CDR3. V was cut by 7 bases and J by 7 bases, with 23 bases left in between. Germline CDR1 is MNHEY and CDR2 is SMNVEV (reference sequence). CDR3 coding DNA: TGTGCCAGCACCAGGGCCCCGGGCTCACCGGGGCAGCCCCAGCATTTT. Its protein is CASTRAPGSPGQPQHF.

The V call is TRBV7-9, the J call TRBJ2-3; D is possibly TRBD1 or TRBD2 (5 bases each). The CDR3 covers 17 residues. Trimming removed 5 bases at V and 1 base at J, with 19 bases between. Germline CDR1 and CDR2: SEHNR and FQNEAQ (reference sequence). CDR3 coding DNA: TGTGCCAGCAGCCCCCCCGGGACGGCGAAACGCACAGATACGCAGTATTTT. The encoded protein is CASSPPGTAKRTDTQYF. The full variable domain, with the rest looked up from reference TRBV7-9 and TRBJ2-3, is DTGVSQNPRHKITKRGQNVTFRCDPISEHNRLYWYRQTLGQGPEFLTYFQNEAQLEKSRLLSDRFSAERPKGSFSTLEIQRTEQGDSAMYLCASSPPGTAKRTDTQYFGPGTRLTVL.

The CDR3: CASSERLDSSYEQYF. The CDR3 DNA follows: TGTGCCAGCAGCGAACGACTGGATAGCTCCTACGAGCAGTACTTC. The V call is TRBV6-2 or TRBV6-3, the J call TRBJ2-7; no clear D. The CDR3 sequence is 15 residues long. V dropped 6 bases and J dropped 0 bases, with 15 bases sitting between them. Looked up from germline, CDR1 is MNHEY and CDR2 is SVGEGT.